This entry lists 5 T cell receptor beta chains sequenced from one sample in a study of neurological immune-mediated disorders. From the 5' RACE reads, TCRdb called clonotypes with MiXCR, one entry per CDR3 protein. The table has about 92,000 distinct CDR3 sequences, around 3.5% seen once. Sequencing was done on a sample of PBMCs. The receptors were sampled from a woman aged 45-65 years with multiple sclerosis.

This clonotype showed up many times. This rearrangement joins TRBV28 to TRBJ2-4; TRBD2 agrees at 7 bases. The CDR3 consists of 13 residues. Germline V gene data show CDR1 as MDHEN and CDR2 as SYDVKM. V lost 9 bases to trimming and J lost 3 bases; unmatched junction nucleotides: 5. In DNA form, the CDR3 reads TGTGCCAGTCGCCGGGAGGACAAAAACATTCAGTACTTC. Its protein is CASRREDKNIQYF.

This clonotype was detected a few times. A clone one base away is much larger, so this may be a read error. V gene TRBV5-1 combines with J gene TRBJ2-7; tentative D call: TRBD2 (5 bases). This CDR3 contains 15 residues. Germline assignment: CDR1 SGHRS and CDR2 YFSETQ. V dropped 0 bases and J dropped 3 bases, with 13 bases sitting between them. The CDR3 bases are TGCGCCAGCAGCTTGGATCCAGCGGCGTACTACGAGCAGTACTTC. This codes for CASSLDPAAYYEQYF.

This clonotype was detected many times. The CDR3 region is CASSGDPNQPQHF. For the CDR3, the DNA is TGCGCCAGCAGCGGAGACCCTAATCAGCCCCAGCATTTT. This chain joins TRBV5-1 and TRBJ1-5; no definite D call. V was pared by 4 bases and J by 4 bases, with 9 bases between. The germline V gene encodes CDR1 SGHRS and CDR2 YFSETQ. This CDR3 spans 13 amino acids.

This clonotype was detected ten times or more. The CDR3: CSVGWASGLDIQYF. The CDR3 DNA follows: TGCAGCGTTGGATGGGCTAGCGGCCTTGACATTCAGTACTTC. The chain recombines TRBV29-1 with TRBJ2-4; 7 bases match TRBD2. The germline V gene has CDR1 SQVTM and CDR2 ANQGSEA. This CDR3 spans 14 amino acids. Losses at the gene ends were 4 bases for V and 8 bases for J; bases not matched to a gene: 11.

In its sample, this clonotype was seen many times. The chain couples TRBV5-1 to TRBJ1-1, with a possible D match to TRBD1 (6 bases). Germline V gives CDR1 SGHRS, CDR2 YFSETQ. The ends were cut back, 0 bases at V and 1 base at J, with 7 bases in the middle. The CDR3 sequence is 14 residues long. CDR3 sequence reads: CASSLDRANTEAFF. CDR3 nucleotide sequence: TGCGCCAGCAGCTTGGACAGGGCGAACACTGAAGCTTTCTTT.